Listed below are T cell receptor beta chains from one sample, sequenced in a study of spatial heterogeneity in lung cancer. From the 5' RACE reads, TCRdb called clonotypes with MiXCR, one entry per CDR3 protein. The table has tens of thousands of distinct CDR3 sequences, 4.6% seen once. Material: PBMCs, obtained at surgery. These receptors all come from a male donor with early-stage non-small cell lung cancer. Both conserved end residues are part of each CDR3. The order of the fields is V gene, D gene, J gene, clone size, CDR3 protein, CDR3 DNA. A D gene is named only where the DNA matches it firmly. Part of the rows lack a size; the others show once, few, many or a class for expanded clones.

TRBV20-1	-	TRBJ1-2	many	CSAGAGIRGYTF	TGCAGTGCTGGAGCAGGGATTCGGGGCTACACCTTC
TRBV5-1	-	TRBJ2-3	many	CASSTERTSTDTQYF	TGCGCCAGCAGCACCGAGCGAACTAGCACAGATACGCAGTATTTT
TRBV4-1	-	TRBJ2-4	many	CASSPTWGQINIQYF	TGCGCCAGCAGCCCGACGTGGGGTCAGATAAACATTCAGTACTTC
TRBV20-1	-	TRBJ1-1	many	CSARTRTGHTEAFF	TGCAGTGCCCGCACTCGTACAGGGCACACTGAAGCTTTCTTT
TRBV6-5	TRBD1	TRBJ2-2	-	CASSASSGGGINTGELFF	TGTGCCAGCAGTGCATCCTCAGGGGGCGGAATTAACACCGGGGAGCTGTTTTTT
TRBV28	TRBD1	TRBJ2-7	many	CASSPPGQGFPGTYEQYF	TGTGCCAGCAGCCCGCCGGGACAGGGTTTTCCCGGGACCTACGAGCAGTACTTC
TRBV3-1	TRBD2	TRBJ2-1	many	CASSKGREYYNEQFF	TGTGCCAGCAGCAAAGGGCGGGAGTATTACAATGAGCAGTTCTTC
TRBV24-1	-	TRBJ2-1	many	CATSDDEEQFF	TGTGCCACCAGTGATGATGAGGAGCAGTTCTTC
TRBV7-2	-	TRBJ2-7	many	CASSLVQGHLGEQYF	TGTGCCAGCAGCTTAGTGCAGGGGCATTTGGGCGAGCAGTACTTC
TRBV2	TRBD2	TRBJ2-5	many	CASRAAGEETQYF	TGTGCCAGCAGGGCGGCGGGGGAAGAGACCCAGTACTTC
TRBV20-1	TRBD2	TRBJ2-3	many	CSAVAGGKDTQYF	TGCAGTGCTGTAGCGGGAGGGAAAGATACGCAGTATTTT
TRBV4-1	TRBD2	TRBJ2-6	few	CASSLAGSSGANVLTF	TGCGCCAGCAGCTTAGCGGGTAGCTCTGGGGCCAACGTCCTGACTTTC
TRBV14	TRBD1	TRBJ2-7	many	CASSYTRGQGMYF	TGTGCCAGCAGCTACACGCGAGGACAGGGAATGTACTTC
TRBV7-2	-	TRBJ2-5	many	CASSLRRGQETQYF	TGTGCCAGCAGCTTACGGAGGGGCCAAGAGACCCAGTACTTC
TRBV7-8	-	TRBJ2-7	many	CASSLAGGQRAPEQYF	TGTGCCAGCAGCTTAGCGGGGGGGCAGAGAGCTCCCGAGCAGTACTTC
TRBV5-6	-	TRBJ2-6	many	CASTFLSAASGANVLTF	TGTGCCAGCACCTTCCTTTCCGCCGCCTCTGGGGCCAACGTCCTGACTTTC
TRBV28	TRBD2	TRBJ2-2	many	CASSPAGVNTGELFF	TGTGCCAGCAGTCCCGCGGGGGTGAACACCGGGGAGCTGTTTTTT
TRBV19	TRBD2	TRBJ2-5	many	CASSPRGGEETQYF	TGTGCCAGTAGTCCCCGGGGGGGCGAGGAGACCCAGTACTTC
TRBV7-8	TRBD2	TRBJ2-1	many	CASSLSGGSSYNEQFF	TGTGCCAGCAGCTTGAGCGGGGGGAGCTCCTACAATGAGCAGTTCTTC